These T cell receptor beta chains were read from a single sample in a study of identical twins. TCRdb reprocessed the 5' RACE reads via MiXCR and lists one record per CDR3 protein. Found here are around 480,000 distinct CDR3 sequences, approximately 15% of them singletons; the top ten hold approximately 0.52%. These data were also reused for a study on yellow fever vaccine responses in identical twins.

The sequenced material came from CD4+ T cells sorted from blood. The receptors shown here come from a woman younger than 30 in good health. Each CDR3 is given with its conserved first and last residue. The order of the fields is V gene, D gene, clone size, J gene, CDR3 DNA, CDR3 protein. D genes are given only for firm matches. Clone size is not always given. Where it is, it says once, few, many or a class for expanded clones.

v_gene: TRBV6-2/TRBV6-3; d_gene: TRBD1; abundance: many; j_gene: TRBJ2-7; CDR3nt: TGTGCCAGCAGAGGGACAGGGCTATACGAGCAGTACTTC; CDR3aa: CASRGTGLYEQYF
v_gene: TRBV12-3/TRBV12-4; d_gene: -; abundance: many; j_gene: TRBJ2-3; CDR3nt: TGTGCCAGCAGTTTACGGGATACGCAGTATTTT; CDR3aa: CASSLRDTQYF
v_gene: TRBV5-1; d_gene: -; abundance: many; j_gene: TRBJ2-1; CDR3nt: TGCGCCAGCAGCTTGGTTACGGGGCCGAGCTCCTACAATGAGCAGTTCTTC; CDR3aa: CASSLVTGPSSYNEQFF
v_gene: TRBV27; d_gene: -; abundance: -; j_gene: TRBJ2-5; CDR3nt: TGTGCCAGCGCAGGGGGGGGAGGGGGAGGAAAGACCCAGTACTTC; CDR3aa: CASAGGGGGGKTQYF
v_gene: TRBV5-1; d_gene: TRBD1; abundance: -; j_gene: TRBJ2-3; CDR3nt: TGCGCCAGCAGCTTGGAATCGCAGGGGCGAGGGGGCCACACAGATACGCAGTATTTT; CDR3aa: CASSLESQGRGGHTDTQYF
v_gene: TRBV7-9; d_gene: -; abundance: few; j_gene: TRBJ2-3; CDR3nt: TGTGCCAGCAGCTTAGGAGCGGCTAGCGGCACAGATACGCAGTATTTT; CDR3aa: CASSLGAASGTDTQYF
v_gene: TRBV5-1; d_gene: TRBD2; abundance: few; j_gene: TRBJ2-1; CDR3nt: TGCGCCAGCGCGCCCGGGACTAGCGGAAACAATGAGCAGTTCTTC; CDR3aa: CASAPGTSGNNEQFF
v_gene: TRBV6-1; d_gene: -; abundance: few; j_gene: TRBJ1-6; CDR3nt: TGTGCCAGCAGGCCCGGACAGATCGATAATTCACCCCTCCACTTT; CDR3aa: CASRPGQIDNSPLHF
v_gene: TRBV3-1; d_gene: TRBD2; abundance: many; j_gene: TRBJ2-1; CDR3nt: TGTGCCAGCAGACGACTAGCGGGGGGCTTTGATGAGCAGTTCTTC; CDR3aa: CASRRLAGGFDEQFF
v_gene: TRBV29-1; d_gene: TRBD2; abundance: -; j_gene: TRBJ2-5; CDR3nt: TGCAGCGTTGAAGATCAAGCGGGGGGGCAAGAGACCCAGTACTTC; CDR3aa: CSVEDQAGGQETQYF
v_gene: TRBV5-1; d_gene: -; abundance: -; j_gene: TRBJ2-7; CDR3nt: TGCGCCAGCAGCTTGCCAGGGATCAACGAGCAGTACTTC; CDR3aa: CASSLPGINEQYF
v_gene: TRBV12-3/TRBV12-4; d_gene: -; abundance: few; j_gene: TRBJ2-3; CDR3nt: TGTGCCAGCAGTTTACTGGGCCAGGCGCCTAGCACAGATACGCAGTATTTT; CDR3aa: CASSLLGQAPSTDTQYF
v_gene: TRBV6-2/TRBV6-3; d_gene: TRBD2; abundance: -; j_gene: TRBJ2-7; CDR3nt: TGTGCCAGCAGACGGCCGGGACTAGCTTTACCGCAGTACTTC; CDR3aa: CASRRPGLALPQYF
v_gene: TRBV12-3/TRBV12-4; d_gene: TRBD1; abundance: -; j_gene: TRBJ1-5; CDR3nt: TGTGCCAGCAGTTATAGGGGCAGGGGGCTTGTAAGCAATCAGCCCCAGCATTTT; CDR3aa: CASSYRGRGLVSNQPQHF
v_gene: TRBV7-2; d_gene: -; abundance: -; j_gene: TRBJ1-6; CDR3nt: TGTGCCAGCAGCCCCCCCGGGGGGAGTTCACCCCTCCACTTT; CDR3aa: CASSPPGGSSPLHF
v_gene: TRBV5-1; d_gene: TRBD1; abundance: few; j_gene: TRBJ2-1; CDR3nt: TGCGCCAGCAGATCGGGACAGAACAATGAGCAGTTCTTC; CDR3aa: CASRSGQNNEQFF
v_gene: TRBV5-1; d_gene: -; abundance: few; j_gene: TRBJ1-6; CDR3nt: TGCGCCAGCAGCTTCTCCGGGACCGGAGATTCACCCCTCCACTTT; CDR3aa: CASSFSGTGDSPLHF
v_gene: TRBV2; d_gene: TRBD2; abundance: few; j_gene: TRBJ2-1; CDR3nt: TGTGCCAGCAGTGAGGGTGCGGGGGGTTACAATGAGCAGTTCTTC; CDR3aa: CASSEGAGGYNEQFF
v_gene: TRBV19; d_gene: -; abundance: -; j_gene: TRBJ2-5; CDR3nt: TGTGCCAGCCTTTCTGGGGAGACCCAGTACTTC; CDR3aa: CASLSGETQYF
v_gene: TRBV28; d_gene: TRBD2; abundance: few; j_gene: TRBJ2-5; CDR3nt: TGTGCCAGCAGTTTACTAGCGGGGGCCCCTACCCACCAAGAGACCCAGTACTTC; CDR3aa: CASSLLAGAPTHQETQYF
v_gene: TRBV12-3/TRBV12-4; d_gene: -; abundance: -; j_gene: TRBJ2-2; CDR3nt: TGTGCCAGCAGTCGGGTCTCCGGGGAGCTGTTTTTT; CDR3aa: CASSRVSGELFF
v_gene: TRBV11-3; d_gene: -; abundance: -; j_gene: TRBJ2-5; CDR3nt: TGTGCCAGCAGCTTATCGAGACAGCAAGAGACCCAGTACTTC; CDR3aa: CASSLSRQQETQYF
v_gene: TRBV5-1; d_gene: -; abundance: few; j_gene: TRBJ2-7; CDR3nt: TGCGCCAGCAGCTTGGTACAGGGCGGGATAGGTGGCTACGAGCAGTACTTC; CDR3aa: CASSLVQGGIGGYEQYF
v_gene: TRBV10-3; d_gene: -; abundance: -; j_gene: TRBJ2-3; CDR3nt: TGTGCCATCAGTCTCGGCAGGGCACGAGATACGCAGTATTTT; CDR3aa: CAISLGRARDTQYF
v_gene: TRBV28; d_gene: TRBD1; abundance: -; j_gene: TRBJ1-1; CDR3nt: TGTGCCAGCAGTTTAAGGGGGCCAGGGCAGACTGAAGCTTTCTTT; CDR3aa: CASSLRGPGQTEAFF
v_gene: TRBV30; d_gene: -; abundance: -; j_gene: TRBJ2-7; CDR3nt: TGTGCCTGGAGTGTATTAGGGGGCTACGAGCAGTACTTC; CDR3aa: CAWSVLGGYEQYF
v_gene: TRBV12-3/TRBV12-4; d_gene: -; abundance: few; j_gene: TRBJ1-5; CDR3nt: TGTGCCAGCACAGTAGACGGTCACAATCAGCCCCAGCATTTT; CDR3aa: CASTVDGHNQPQHF
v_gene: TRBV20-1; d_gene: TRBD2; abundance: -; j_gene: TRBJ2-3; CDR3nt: TGCAGTGCTAGAGATCAGGGACGGGGGGTGATAGATACGCAGTATTTT; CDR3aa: CSARDQGRGVIDTQYF
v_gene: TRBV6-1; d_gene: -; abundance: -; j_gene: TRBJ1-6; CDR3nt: TGTGCCAGCCGCCCCGACGACGGACTTAATTCACCCCTCCACTTT; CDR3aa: CASRPDDGLNSPLHF
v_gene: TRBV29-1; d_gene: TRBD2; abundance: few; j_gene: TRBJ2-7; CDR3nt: TGCAGCGTTGTGAGTCCTAGCGGGAACTCCTACGAGCAGTACTTC; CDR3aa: CSVVSPSGNSYEQYF
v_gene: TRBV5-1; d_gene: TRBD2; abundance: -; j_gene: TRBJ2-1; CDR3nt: TGCGCCAGCAGCTCACCCCTTAGCGGGAGCGGCAATGAGCAGTTCTTC; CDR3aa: CASSSPLSGSGNEQFF
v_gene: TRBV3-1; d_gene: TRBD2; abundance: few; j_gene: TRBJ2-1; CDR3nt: TGTGCCAGCAGCCGGGCTAGCGGGGGGTTTATGGATGAGCAGTTCTTC; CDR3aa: CASSRASGGFMDEQFF
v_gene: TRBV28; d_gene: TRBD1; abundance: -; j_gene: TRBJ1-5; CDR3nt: TGTGCCAGCAGTTTAAGAGGGACAGTAGATTTT; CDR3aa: CASSLRGTVDF
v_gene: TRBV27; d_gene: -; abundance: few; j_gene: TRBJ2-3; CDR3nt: TGTGCCAGCAGACCGCCACAGACAGTCTCTAGCACAGATACGCAGTATTTT; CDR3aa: CASRPPQTVSSTDTQYF
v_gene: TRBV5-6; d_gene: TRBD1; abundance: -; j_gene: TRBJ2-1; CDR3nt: TGTGCCAGCAGCTTGGAGGGACAGGGGTCCTACAATGAGCAGTTCTTC; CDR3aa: CASSLEGQGSYNEQFF
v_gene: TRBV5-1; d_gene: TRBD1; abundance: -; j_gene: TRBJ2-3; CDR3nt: TGCGCCAGCAGCTTGAAGAGACAGGGTGGAGGCACAGATACGCAGTATTTT; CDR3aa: CASSLKRQGGGTDTQYF
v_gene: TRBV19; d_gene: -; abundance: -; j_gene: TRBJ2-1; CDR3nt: TGTGCCAGTAGTATAGCGGGCAGGGTAATTGGCTCCTACAATGAGCAGTTCTTC; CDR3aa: CASSIAGRVIGSYNEQFF
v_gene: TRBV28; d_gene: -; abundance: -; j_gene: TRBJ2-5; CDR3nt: TGTGCCAGCAGTTCACCCGGCTACGGGCGAGGGGAAGAGACCCAGTACTTC; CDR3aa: CASSSPGYGRGEETQYF
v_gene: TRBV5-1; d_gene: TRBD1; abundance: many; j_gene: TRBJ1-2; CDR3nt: TGCGCCAGCAGCCCCGACAGGGACTATGGCTACACCTTC; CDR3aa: CASSPDRDYGYTF
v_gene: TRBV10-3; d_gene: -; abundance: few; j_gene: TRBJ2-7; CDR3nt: TGTGCCATCAGTGACCCGAACCGCAGCTCCTACGAGCAGTACTTC; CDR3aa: CAISDPNRSSYEQYF
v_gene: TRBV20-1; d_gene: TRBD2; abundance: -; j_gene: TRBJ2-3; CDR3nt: TGCAGTGCTAGGTGGGGGACTAGCGGGAGGGCTCAGGGAGATACGCAGTATTTT; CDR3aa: CSARWGTSGRAQGDTQYF
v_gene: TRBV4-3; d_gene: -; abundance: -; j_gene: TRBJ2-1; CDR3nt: TGCGCCAGCAGCCAAGAAGGGGGAAGCTCCTACAATGAGCAGTTCTTC; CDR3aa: CASSQEGGSSYNEQFF
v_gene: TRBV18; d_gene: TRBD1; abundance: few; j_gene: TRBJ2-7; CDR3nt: TGTGCCAGCTCACCACAGACAGGGGCGATCTACGAGCAGTACTTC; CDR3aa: CASSPQTGAIYEQYF
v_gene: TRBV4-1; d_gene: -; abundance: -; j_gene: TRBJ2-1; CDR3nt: TGCGCCAGCAGCCAAACGGGGGACTTGCGGGTAACCTCCTACAATGAGCAGTTCTTC; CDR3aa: CASSQTGDLRVTSYNEQFF
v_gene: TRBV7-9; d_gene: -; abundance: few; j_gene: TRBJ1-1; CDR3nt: TGTGCCAGCAGCATTAGAGAAGACACTGAAGCTTTCTTT; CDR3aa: CASSIREDTEAFF
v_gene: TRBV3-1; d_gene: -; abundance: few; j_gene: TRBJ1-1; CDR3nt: TGTGCCAGCAGCCAAGAGAGGGGGAACACTGAAGCTTTCTTT; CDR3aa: CASSQERGNTEAFF
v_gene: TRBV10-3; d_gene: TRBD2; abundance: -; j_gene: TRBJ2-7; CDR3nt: TGTGCCATGGGGCGGGAGGGCTACGAGCAGTACTTC; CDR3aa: CAMGREGYEQYF
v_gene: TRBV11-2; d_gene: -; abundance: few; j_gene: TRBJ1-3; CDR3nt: TGTGCCAGCAGCTTAGAATCTGGACGGGGAAACACCATATATTTT; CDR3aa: CASSLESGRGNTIYF
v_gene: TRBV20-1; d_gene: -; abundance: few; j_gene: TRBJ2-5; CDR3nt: TGCAGTGCTCCAAACCCCCTACAGGGAGGGGAGACCCAGTACTTC; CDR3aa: CSAPNPLQGGETQYF
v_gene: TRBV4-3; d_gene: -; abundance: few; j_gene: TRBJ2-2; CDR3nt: TGCGCCAGCAGCCATACTACCGACACCGGGGAGCTGTTTTTT; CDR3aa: CASSHTTDTGELFF
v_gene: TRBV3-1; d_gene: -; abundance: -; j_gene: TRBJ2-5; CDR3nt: TGTGCCAGCAGCCAGGCTAATGAGGAGACCCAGTACTTC; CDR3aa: CASSQANEETQYF
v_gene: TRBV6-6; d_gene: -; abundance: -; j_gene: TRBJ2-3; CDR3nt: TGTGCCAGTAAACTAGCAGATACGCAGTATTTT; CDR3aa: CASKLADTQYF
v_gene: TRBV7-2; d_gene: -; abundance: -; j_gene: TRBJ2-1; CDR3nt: TGTGCCAGCAGCTTAGCTGAGCAGTTCTTC; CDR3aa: CASSLAEQFF
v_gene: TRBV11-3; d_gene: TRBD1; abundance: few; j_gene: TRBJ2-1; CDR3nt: TGTGCCAGCAGCTTAGATGGGACAGGGGGGAATGAGCAGTTCTTC; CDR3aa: CASSLDGTGGNEQFF
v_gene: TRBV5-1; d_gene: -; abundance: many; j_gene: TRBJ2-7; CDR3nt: TGCGCCAGCAGCTTGGCCACCAAGGGGTACGAGCAGTACTTC; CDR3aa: CASSLATKGYEQYF
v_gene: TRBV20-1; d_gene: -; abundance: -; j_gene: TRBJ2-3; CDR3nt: TGCTCATCGGGGGGCACAGATACGCAGTATTTT; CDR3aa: CSSGGTDTQYF
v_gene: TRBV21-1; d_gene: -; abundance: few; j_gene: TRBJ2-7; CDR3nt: TGTGCCAGCAGTGCCAGGGTCCTACATGGCTTCTGCGAGCAGTACTTC; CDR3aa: CASSARVLHGFCEQYF
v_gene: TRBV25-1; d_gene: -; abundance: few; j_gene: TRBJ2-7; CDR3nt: TGTGCCAGCAGTGACACAGGTAGGGGTAAGCAGTACTTC; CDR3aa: CASSDTGRGKQYF
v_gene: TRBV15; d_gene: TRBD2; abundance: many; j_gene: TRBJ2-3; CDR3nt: TGTGCCACCCTTCGCGGGGCGGGGGCAGATACGCAGTATTTT; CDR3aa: CATLRGAGADTQYF
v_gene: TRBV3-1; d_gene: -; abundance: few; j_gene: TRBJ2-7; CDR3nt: TGTGCCAGCAGCCAAGGAGGGACGGCTCATACCCACGAGCAGTACTTC; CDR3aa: CASSQGGTAHTHEQYF